The clone carrying this T cell receptor (beta chain) was seen a handful of times. The data were taken from a study of response to subunit inactivated influenza vaccine. TCRdb re-called the RT-PCR reads with MiXCR, one entry per CDR3 protein. Of around 520,000 distinct CDR3 sequences listed, over 9.5% are singletons. The material was PBMCs from blood, obtained on the day of vaccination. This TCR was recovered from a man in his fifties who received an inactivated influenza vaccine.

Here the CDR3 reads CASSYAVSDTYEQYF. The DNA for the CDR3 is TGTGCCAGCAGTTACGCGGTCAGTGACACCTACGAGCAGTACTTC. The V gene is TRBV6-5, the J gene TRBJ2-7; no clear D gene. The CDR3 extends over 15 amino acids. Looked up from germline, CDR1 is MNHEY and CDR2 is SVGAGI. Trimming took 2 bases from V and 2 from J, leaving 13 bases between them.